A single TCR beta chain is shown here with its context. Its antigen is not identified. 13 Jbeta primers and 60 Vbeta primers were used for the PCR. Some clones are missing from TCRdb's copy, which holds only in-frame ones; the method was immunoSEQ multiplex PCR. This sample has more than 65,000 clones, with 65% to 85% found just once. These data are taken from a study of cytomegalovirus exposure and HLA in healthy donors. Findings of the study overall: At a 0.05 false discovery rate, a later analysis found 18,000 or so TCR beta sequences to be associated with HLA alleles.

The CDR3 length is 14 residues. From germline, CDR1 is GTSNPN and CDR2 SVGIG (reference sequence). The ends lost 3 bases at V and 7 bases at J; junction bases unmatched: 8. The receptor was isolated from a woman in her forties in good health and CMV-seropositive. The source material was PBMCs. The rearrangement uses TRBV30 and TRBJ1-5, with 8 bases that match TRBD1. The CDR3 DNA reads TGTGCCTGGAGCGGCGGACAGGGCCAACAGCCCCAGCATTTT. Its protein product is CAWSGGQGQQPQHF.